Included here is one TCR beta chain sequence, with context. Antigen: not known. The data were obtained in a study of cytomegalovirus exposure and HLA in healthy donors. The study, taken as a whole, reports: According to an earlier analysis, most TCR beta V segments yielded productive rearrangements about 90% or about 30% of the time. High sensitivity and specificity were reportedly achieved when the classifier diagnosed cytomegalovirus status.

The CDR3 loop spans 15 amino acids. In germline, CDR1 is SNHLY, CDR2 FYNNEI. The germline V and J ends were trimmed by 7 bases and 8 bases, with 21 bases remaining between them. The PCR was carried out with 60 Vbeta primers and 13 Jbeta primers. Assay: immunoSEQ multiplex PCR; the TCRdb copy retains only in-frame clones and omits some. The table lists about 96,000 clones, 65% to 75% of them singletons. This rearrangement joins TRBV2 to TRBJ2-1, with D possibly being TRBD2 (6 bases). Sequencing was carried out using PBMCs. This receptor was identified in a woman between 65 and 79 years old in good health and CMV-seropositive. CDR3 coding DNA: TGTGCCAGCATCCCGAGCGGGTTCTCTACGGATGAGCAGTTCTTC. Encoded protein: CASIPSGFSTDEQFF.